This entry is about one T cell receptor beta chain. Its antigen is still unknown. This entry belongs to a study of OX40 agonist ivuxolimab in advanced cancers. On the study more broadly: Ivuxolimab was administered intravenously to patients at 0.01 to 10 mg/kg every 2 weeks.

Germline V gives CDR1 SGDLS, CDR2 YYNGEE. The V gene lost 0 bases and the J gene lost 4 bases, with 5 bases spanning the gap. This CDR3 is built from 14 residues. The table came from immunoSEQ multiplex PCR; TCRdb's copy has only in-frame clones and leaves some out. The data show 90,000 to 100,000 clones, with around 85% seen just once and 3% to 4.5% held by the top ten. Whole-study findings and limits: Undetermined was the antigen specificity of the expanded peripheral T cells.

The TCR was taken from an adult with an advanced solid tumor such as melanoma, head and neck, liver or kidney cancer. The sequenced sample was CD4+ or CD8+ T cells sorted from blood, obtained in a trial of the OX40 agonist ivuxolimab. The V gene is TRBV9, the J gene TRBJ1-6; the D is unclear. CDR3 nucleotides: TGTGCCAGCAGCGTAGAGGTTTATAATTCACCCCTCCACTTT. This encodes CASSVEVYNSPLHF.